Listed here are 5 T cell receptor beta chains from one sample, sequenced in a study of control samples from healthy donors and cancer patients. TCRdb's copy holds only in-frame clones and misses some; the assay was immunoSEQ multiplex PCR. The sample consists of some 190,000 clones, roughly nine tenths of them appearing once. Input material: blood. Every receptor here comes from a man aged 25-45 years in good health.

The chain uses TRBV6-6 and TRBJ2-2, with 7 bases that match TRBD1. Losses at the gene ends were 6 bases for V and 2 bases for J; bases not matched to a gene: 9. Germline-derived CDR1 and CDR2 are MNHNY and SVGAGI (reference sequence). The CDR3 has 16 residues. DNA for the CDR3: TGTGCCAGCAGCCCACCGGGACAGATTAACACCGGGGAGCTGTTTTTT. This gives the protein CASSPPGQINTGELFF.

The chain joins TRBV9 to TRBJ1-2; weak D call: TRBD1 (5 bases). Germline V gives CDR1 SGDLS, CDR2 YYNGEE. CDR3 length: 15 amino acids. Trimming took 3 bases from V and 3 from J, leaving 15 bases between them. Here the CDR3 reads CASSGSVGTHYGYTF. DNA for the CDR3: TGTGCCAGCAGCGGAAGTGTTGGGACGCACTATGGCTACACCTTC.

CDR3 bases: TGCGCCAGCAGCTTAACTAGCACCTACGAGCAGTACTTC. This gives the protein CASSLTSTYEQYF. This chain joins TRBV5-1 and TRBJ2-7; D might be TRBD2 (6 bases). Germline CDR1 is SGHRS and CDR2 is YFSETQ. The CDR3 contains 13 residues. V dropped 2 bases and J dropped 2 bases, with 8 bases sitting between them.

V is TRBV12-3 or TRBV12-4 and J is TRBJ2-7; D gene uncertain. This CDR3 spans 13 amino acids. Trimming took off 2 bases at V and 2 bases at J, with 7 bases between the two ends. The CDR3 sequence: CASSLYGAYEQYF. The DNA of the CDR3 is TGTGCCAGCAGTTTATACGGAGCCTACGAGCAGTACTTC.

In this sample, this clone turned up a few times. The chain has TRBV6-5 and TRBJ1-1; D not certain. Germline values: CDR1 MNHEY, CDR2 SVGAGI. The CDR3 totals 16 residues. The V end lost 2 bases, the J end lost 0 bases, and 13 bases lay between the germline ends. The CDR3: CASSYGAGSMNTEAFF. Here the CDR3 DNA reads TGTGCCAGCAGTTACGGTGCGGGCTCCATGAACACTGAAGCTTTCTTT.